This TCR beta chain was retrieved from a study of cytomegalovirus exposure and HLA in healthy donors. Details on this clone: Its antigen is not identified.

Points from the study as a whole: Rare sequences made up most TCRs, while some public TCRs were found in many donors.

The CDR3 loop spans 13 amino acids. Germline V CDR1 and CDR2: KGHSH, LQKENI. V gave up 6 bases and J gave up 1 base, with 9 bases separating them. Sequencing used immunoSEQ multiplex PCR; TCRdb keeps in-frame clones, though not all of them. The profile shows about 110,000 clones, about nine tenths of them singletons. The V and J genes are TRBV18 and TRBJ1-1; D is perhaps TRBD1 (6 bases). The sequence came from a woman under 30 in good health and CMV-seropositive. The sequencing sample was made of PBMCs. CDR3 sequence reads: CASSRQENTEAFF. CDR3 DNA: TGTGCCAGCTCGCGACAGGAGAACACTGAAGCTTTCTTT.